A single sample gave rise to the 27 T cell receptor beta chains below, sequenced in a study of shared clonotypes between healthy human individuals. Naive CD8 populations comprised CD45RO-negative cells positively selected for CCR7, excluding terminally differentiated effector memory CD45RA+ cells. Only in-frame clones appear in the TCRdb table, and some are missing; sequencing was by immunoSEQ multiplex PCR. The sample includes hundreds of thousands of clones, roughly 95% of them seen just once. The sample comprised naive CD8+ T cells sorted from blood. Source of these receptors: a woman aged 25 to 39 in good health.

This sequence joins TRBV11-2 and TRBJ2-7; the D gene is possibly TRBD1 (5 bases). Germline assignment: CDR1 SGHAT and CDR2 FQNNGV. The CDR3 totals 11 residues. Trimming stripped 1 base from V and 12 bases from J, with 10 bases between. This CDR3 is CASSLVQDAYF. DNA of the CDR3: TGTGCCAGCAGCTTAGTACAGGACGCGTACTTC.

The rearrangement uses TRBV5-1 and TRBJ2-7; 9 nucleotides align to TRBD1. V shed 4 bases and J 3 bases; nucleotides not matched to a gene: 5. CDR1 is SGHRS, CDR2 YFSETQ, per germline. The CDR3 is 14 amino acids. The CDR3 sequence is CASSTDRGYYEQYF. As DNA, the CDR3 is TGCGCCAGCAGCACGGACAGGGGATACTACGAGCAGTACTTC.

V usage is TRBV16 and J usage is TRBJ1-4, with 9 bases matching TRBD1. In germline, CDR1 is KGHSY, CDR2 FQNENV. J gave up 7 bases and V 1 base, and 13 bases lay outside the gene matches. The CDR3 contains 18 residues. This chain's CDR3 is CASSQLLQGADFSEKLFF. The CDR3 nucleotides read TGTGCCAGCAGCCAATTATTACAGGGGGCGGATTTTAGTGAAAAACTGTTTTTT. The variable domain in full, with the rest retrieved from reference TRBV16 and TRBJ1-4, is GEEVAQTPKHLVRGEGQKAKLYCAPIKGHSYVFWYQQVLKNEFKFLISFQNENVFDETGMPKERFSAKCLPNSPCSLEIQATKLEDSAVYFCASSQLLQGADFSEKLFFGSGTQLSVL.

In DNA form, the CDR3 reads TGTGCCAGTACCATCACAGTGAGCTCCTACGAGCAGTACTTC. As protein: CASTITVSSYEQYF. The V call is TRBV19, the J call TRBJ2-7; D is unresolved. Germline V gene lookup returns CDR1 LNHDA and CDR2 SQIVND (reference sequence). Between the trimmed V and J ends, which lost 7 bases and 0 bases, there was a span of 13 bases. The CDR3 loop spans 14 amino acids.

The V call is TRBV2, the J call TRBJ2-3; D may be TRBD2 (6 bases). Per germline, CDR1 SNHLY and CDR2 FYNNEI. The CDR3 runs to 16 residues. Between the trimmed V and J ends, which lost 6 bases and 4 bases, there was a span of 20 bases. In DNA, the CDR3 is TGTGCCAGCAGCTACCTAGGGCAGGGAGGCGCAGATACGCAGTATTTT. This sequence encodes CASSYLGQGGADTQYF.

V usage is TRBV14 and J usage is TRBJ1-3; a possible D gene is TRBD1 (5 bases). V was trimmed by 2 bases and J by 0 bases, leaving 8 bases between them. CDR3 length: 15 residues. The germline gives CDR1 SGHDN, CDR2 FVKESK. The CDR3 spells CASSQYRLSGNTIYF. As DNA, the CDR3 is TGTGCCAGCAGCCAATACAGGCTCTCTGGAAACACCATATATTTT.

The chain combines TRBV5-8 with TRBJ2-3; TRBD2 matches 10 bases. V trimming: 4 bases; J trimming: 3 bases; junction bases outside the gene matches: 11. The CDR3 consists of 17 residues. Germline V CDR1 and CDR2: SGHTS, YDEGEE. CDR3 loop: CASSLQIAGGGTDTQYF. In DNA form, the CDR3 reads TGTGCCAGCAGCCTCCAAATAGCGGGAGGAGGAACAGATACGCAGTATTTT.

The chain links TRBV6-5 to TRBJ2-3; a possible D gene is TRBD2 (6 bases). The CDR3 is 16 amino acids. CDR1 and CDR2 (germline): MNHEY, SVGAGI. V was trimmed by 1 base and J by 2 bases, leaving 13 bases between them. The CDR3 DNA sequence: TGTGCCAGCAGTTACTATCCGGGAGTAGACACAGATACGCAGTATTTT. Protein: CASSYYPGVDTDTQYF.

This clone occurred once. The chain employs TRBV15 and TRBJ2-5, with D perhaps TRBD1 or TRBD2 (5 bases each). Trimming cost V 0 bases and J 7 bases, with 12 bases left between them. The CDR3 extends over 14 amino acids. CDR1 and CDR2 (germline): LNHNV, YYDKDF (reference sequence). CDR3 residues: CATSREGTRVTQYF. The CDR3 nucleotides are TGTGCCACCAGCAGAGAGGGGACGAGGGTGACCCAGTACTTC. Supplemented by reference TRBV15 and TRBJ2-5, the full variable domain reads DAMVIQNPRYQVTQFGKPVTLSCSQTLNHNVMYWYQQKSSQAPKLLFHYYDKDFNNEADTPDNFQSRRPNTSFCFLDIRSPGLGDTAMYLCATSREGTRVTQYFGPGTRLLVL.

V is TRBV11-1 and J is TRBJ1-2; TRBD1 matches 8 bases. The V gene's germline CDR1 is SGHAT and CDR2 FQDESV (reference sequence). Trimming cost V 1 base and J 0 bases; bases outside gene matches: 7. The CDR3 covers 17 residues. Here the CDR3 reads CASSLGSGGVTNYGYTF. The DNA for the CDR3 is TGTGCCAGCAGCTTAGGGTCAGGGGGCGTAACTAACTATGGCTACACCTTC.

The rearrangement uses TRBV28 and TRBJ2-7, with TRBD2 matching over 13 bases. The germline V gene encodes CDR1 MDHEN and CDR2 SYDVKM. Trimming removed 5 bases from V and 4 bases from J; junction bases left unmatched: 5. The length of the CDR3 is 15 residues. The CDR3 spells CASSGTSGTRYEQYF. CDR3 bases: TGTGCCAGCAGTGGGACTAGCGGGACTCGGTACGAGCAGTACTTC.

The chain links TRBV4-1 to TRBJ2-2, with unresolved D. The CDR3 consists of 13 residues. V was clipped by 0 bases and J by 7 bases, with 6 bases between them. Germline V CDR1 and CDR2: MGHRA, YSYEKL. DNA of the CDR3: TGCGCCAGCAGCCAAGATAGTCACGGGGAGCTGTTTTTT. This gives the protein CASSQDSHGELFF.

The chain recombines TRBV18 with TRBJ1-1; D not certain. Trimming left V 3 bases short and J 3 bases short, with 17 bases between. The CDR3 totals 16 residues. The germline CDR1 and CDR2 sequences are KGHSH and LQKENI. Written as DNA, the CDR3 is TGTGCCAGCTCACCCAGTTTTGTCATAAGGGACACTGAAGCTTTCTTT. This encodes CASSPSFVIRDTEAFF.

This chain joins TRBV27 and TRBJ2-5; D remains ambiguous. The assigned J gene may be wrong: the sequence end matches TRBJ2-7 better. This CDR3 region has 13 residues. Germline V gene sequence: CDR1 MNHEY, CDR2 SMNVEV (reference sequence). CDR3: CASSLGTDYEQYF. CDR3 DNA sequence: TGTGCCAGCAGTTTGGGAACAGACTACGAGCAGTACTTC.

This chain connects TRBV9 to TRBJ2-1; D not certain. V lost 0 bases and J 7 bases, leaving 8 bases between the germline ends. Per the germline V gene, CDR1 is SGDLS and CDR2 is YYNGEE. The CDR3 has 13 amino acids. The CDR3 DNA reads TGTGCCAGCAGCGTAGGTGACTCTAATGAGCAGTTCTTC. Translating it yields CASSVGDSNEQFF.

Only one count was recorded for this clone. This chain joins TRBV5-1 and TRBJ2-7; D is undetermined. The CDR3 sequence is 16 residues long. CDR1 is SGHRS and CDR2 is YFSETQ in the germline V gene. V lost 0 bases and J lost 0, with 13 bases in between. This chain's CDR3 is CASSLELGVASYEQYF. DNA of the CDR3: TGCGCCAGCAGCTTGGAGCTTGGCGTGGCCTCCTACGAGCAGTACTTC.

The J gene is TRBJ2-5, the V gene TRBV19; 10 nucleotides agree with TRBD2. Gene TRBJ2-7 matches the end of the DNA better, so the J call may be wrong. The CDR3 runs 12 residues. Germline CDR1 and CDR2: LNHDA and SQIVND (reference sequence). The CDR3 region is CASASGSSEQYF. The CDR3 nucleotides read TGTGCCAGTGCTAGCGGGAGTAGCGAGCAGTACTTC.

The V and J genes are TRBV7-8 and TRBJ1-5, with D possibly being TRBD1 (5 bases). Germline values: CDR1 SGHVS, CDR2 FQNEAQ. The CDR3 runs to 16 residues. With 3 bases removed from V and 5 bases from J, the gap between germline ends came to 17 bases. CDR3 nucleotides: TGTGCCAGCAGCTTTTTTACTCAGGGACCGGATCAGCCCCAGCATTTT. It translates to CASSFFTQGPDQPQHF.

The V call is TRBV28, the J call TRBJ2-3; weak D call: TRBD2 (8 bases). The V end lost 2 bases, the J end lost 4 bases, and 22 bases lay between the germline ends. CDR3 length: 18 amino acids. Per germline, CDR1 MDHEN and CDR2 SYDVKM. CDR3 sequence reads: CASSLPGGSSGISDTQYF. The CDR3 DNA reads as TGTGCCAGCAGTTTACCAGGGGGTAGTAGCGGGATATCAGATACGCAGTATTTT.

The rearrangement uses TRBV10-1 and TRBJ1-1; a possible D gene is TRBD1 (6 bases). V was pared by 5 bases and J by 5 bases, with 15 bases between. The CDR3 has 14 amino acids. Germline V gene sequence: CDR1 WNHNN, CDR2 SYGVQD (reference sequence). The CDR3 region is CASSLGGLGTEAFF. The DNA of the CDR3 is TGCGCCAGCAGTCTTGGGGGGCTGGGGACTGAAGCTTTCTTT.

The genes are TRBV28 and TRBJ2-1; 12 bases are a match to TRBD2. CDR1 is MDHEN and CDR2 is SYDVKM in the germline V gene. This CDR3 is built from 17 residues. V shed 6 bases and J 2 bases; nucleotides not matched to a gene: 8. CDR3 coding DNA: TGTGCCAGCAGCCCTACTTGGACTAGCGGGACCTACAATGAGCAGTTCTTC. Protein: CASSPTWTSGTYNEQFF.

This chain uses TRBV4-2 with TRBJ1-2; D remains ambiguous. This CDR3 is built from 15 residues. The V end lost 1 base, the J end lost 6 bases, and 15 bases lay between the germline ends. Germline V gene lookup returns CDR1 LGHNA and CDR2 YNFKEQ. CDR3 DNA: TGTGCCAGCAGCCAAGTAGTGCGGGATCGAAATGGCTACACCTTC. Translated, it gives CASSQVVRDRNGYTF.

V gene TRBV7-9 combines with J gene TRBJ2-1; 13 nucleotides align to TRBD2. V trimming: 1 base; J trimming: 4 bases; junction bases outside the gene matches: 7. The CDR3 is made up of 18 amino acids. Germline lookup yields CDR1 SEHNR and CDR2 FQNEAQ (reference sequence). CDR3 residues: CASSLGLAGGAGYNEQFF. The CDR3 bases are TGTGCCAGCAGCTTAGGACTAGCGGGAGGAGCGGGGTACAATGAGCAGTTCTTC.

This clone was observed a handful of times. The chain uses TRBV7-9 and TRBJ1-1; D may be TRBD1 (5 bases). Trimming removed 4 bases from V and 4 bases from J, with 10 bases in between. Germline V gene lookup returns CDR1 SEHNR and CDR2 FQNEAQ (reference sequence). The CDR3 length is 13 residues. CDR3 DNA sequence: TGTGCCAGCAGCTCAGGGATGAGCACTGAAGCTTTCTTT. This gives the protein CASSSGMSTEAFF.

The J gene is TRBJ2-3, the V gene TRBV28; D is unclear. The CDR3 is 13 residues long. Looked up from germline, CDR1 is MDHEN and CDR2 is SYDVKM. The V end lost 5 bases, the J end lost 6 bases, and 12 bases lay between the germline ends. The CDR3 nucleotides are TGTGCCAGCAGTCTAATAGGGCAGGATACGCAGTATTTT. It is translated as CASSLIGQDTQYF.

This rearrangement joins TRBV28 to TRBJ1-1; D not certain. CDR3 length: 15 amino acids. Trimming removed 4 bases from V and 6 bases from J, with 18 bases in between. The germline gives CDR1 MDHEN, CDR2 SYDVKM. The DNA for the CDR3 is TGTGCCAGCAGTTCCCCTTGGAGAGGGAGGCCTGAAGCTTTCTTT. This sequence encodes CASSSPWRGRPEAFF.

The V and J genes are TRBV10-2 and TRBJ2-6, with TRBD2 matching over 8 bases. CDR3 length: 21 amino acids. Germline CDR1 WSHSY, CDR2 SAAADI. The junction had 19 bases not matched to a gene; V was cut back by 3 bases and J by 3 bases. CDR3 DNA: TGCGCCAGCAGTGATGAGGATGTTTCCCCCCTAGCGGGCTATGGGGCCAACGTCCTGACTTTC. Translating it yields CASSDEDVSPLAGYGANVLTF.